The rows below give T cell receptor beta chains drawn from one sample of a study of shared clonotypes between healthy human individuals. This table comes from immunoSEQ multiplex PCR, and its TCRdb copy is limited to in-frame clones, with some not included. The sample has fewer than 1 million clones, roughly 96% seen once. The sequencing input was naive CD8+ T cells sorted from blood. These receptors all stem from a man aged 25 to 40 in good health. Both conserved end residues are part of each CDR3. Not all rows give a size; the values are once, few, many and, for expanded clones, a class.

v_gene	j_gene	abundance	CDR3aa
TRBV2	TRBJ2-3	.	CASTGETADTQYF
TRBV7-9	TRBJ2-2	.	CASSPGVAGVQNTGELFF
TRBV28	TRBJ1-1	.	CASSFLRVPTEAFF
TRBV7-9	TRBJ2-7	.	CASSFGANEQYF
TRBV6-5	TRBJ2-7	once	CASSPGVEQYF
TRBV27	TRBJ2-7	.	CASSPLTGRAPHEQYF
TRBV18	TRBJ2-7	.	CASSPSDYYEQYF
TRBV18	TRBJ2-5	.	CASSTLKRQPRETQYF
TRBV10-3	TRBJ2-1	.	CAISESQPPARDEQFF
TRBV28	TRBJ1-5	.	CASSLGAGNQPQHF
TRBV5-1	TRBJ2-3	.	CASSLSPKGLSGPSTDTQYF
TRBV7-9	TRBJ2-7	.	CASSSEGWNRDEQYF
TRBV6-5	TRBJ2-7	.	CASSYSPGLYEQYF
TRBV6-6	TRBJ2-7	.	CASQGLAEIKSQYF
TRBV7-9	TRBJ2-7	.	CASSLYVKGDEQYF
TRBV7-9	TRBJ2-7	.	CASSRGQVREQYF
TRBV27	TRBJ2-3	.	CASSHLPSGEQYF